This TCR beta chain derives from a study of T cells in Graves' hyperthyroidism and ophthalmopathy. This clonotype showed up many times. Antigen specificity is unknown. It was RNA transcripts that yielded the amplified TCR beta CDR3 regions. The HTBI primer set was used in a first-round RT-PCR of the TCR CDR3. TCRdb ran MiXCR on the multiplex PCR reads and lists one entry per CDR3 protein. The sample has 350,000 or so distinct CDR3 sequences, around a sixth seen once. The CDR3 sequence is 11 residues long. V dropped 4 bases and J dropped 3 bases, with 7 bases sitting between them. Germline V gene data show CDR1 as GTSNPN and CDR2 as SVGIG (reference sequence). Study-wide results and caveats: In the blood, most expanded thyroid clonotypes above 0.001 appeared as well.

The receptor was isolated from a woman aged 40 to 55 with Graves' ophthalmopathy. This sequence joins TRBV30 and TRBJ2-7, with D hard to call. The material sequenced was blood. CDR3 bases: TGTGCCTGGACCGAAAGCTACGAGCAGTACTTC. Translation gives CAWTESYEQYF.